The 18 T cell receptor beta chains reported below all come from one sample, sequenced in a study of blood T cell repertoires in COVID-19. Method: immunoSEQ multiplex PCR; TCRdb's copy keeps in-frame clones and lacks some. The table includes under 130,000 clones, approximately 79% detected once. Sequenced material: peripheral blood. These receptors all come from a man aged 65-85 years with active or convalescent COVID-19.

This chain connects TRBV10-3 to TRBJ1-2, with a possible D match to TRBD1 (6 bases). V was trimmed by 0 bases and J by 4 bases, leaving 6 bases between them. This CDR3 contains 13 residues. The germline V gene encodes CDR1 ENHRY and CDR2 SYGVKD. DNA of the CDR3: TGTGCCATCAGTGAGTCAGGGGGCTATGGCTACACCTTC. It codes for CAISESGGYGYTF.

The V call is TRBV6-1, the J call TRBJ2-3; maybe TRBD1 (5 bases). Germline loops: CDR1 MNHNS, CDR2 SASEGT. V was trimmed by 0 bases and J by 5 bases, leaving 9 bases between them. The CDR3 extends over 14 amino acids. The CDR3 nucleotides are TGTGCCAGCAGTGAAGCGACAGACCTAGATACGCAGTATTTT. It codes for CASSEATDLDTQYF.

The gene calls are TRBV5-4 and TRBJ2-5; 9 positions match TRBD1. The J segment lost 2 bases and the V segment lost 3 bases, leaving 5 bases of the junction unmatched. Germline-derived CDR1 and CDR2 are SGHNT and YYREEE (reference sequence). This CDR3 is 15 amino acids long. CDR3 loop: CASSWVGTGQETQYF. The CDR3, as DNA: TGTGCCAGCAGCTGGGTCGGGACAGGGCAAGAGACCCAGTACTTC.

This clone was recorded only once. The gene calls are TRBV6-5 and TRBJ1-5; 11 bases are a match to TRBD1. This CDR3 is built from 14 residues. The germline V gene has CDR1 MNHEY and CDR2 SVGAGI. The trim removed 4 bases at V and 7 bases at J, leaving 3 bases unmatched. This chain's CDR3 is CASSWGQGDQPQHF. DNA of the CDR3: TGTGCCAGCAGTTGGGGACAGGGGGACCAGCCCCAGCATTTT.

The chain couples TRBV5-6 to TRBJ1-4; D not resolved. Germline V gene data show CDR1 as SGHDT and CDR2 as YYEEEE. V lost 0 bases, J lost 8 bases, and 11 bases lay in between. The CDR3 is 14 residues long. DNA for the CDR3: TGTGCCAGCAGCTTGGTTGCCGCGCGAGAAAAACTGTTTTTT. Encoded protein: CASSLVAAREKLFF.

This clone was recorded only once. This sequence joins TRBV15 and TRBJ2-6; possible D gene TRBD2, 6 bases. This CDR3 is 16 amino acids long. The V end was cut by 1 base, the J end by 2 bases, with 9 bases between. Germline CDR1 is LNHNV and CDR2 is YYDKDF (reference sequence). CDR3 amino acids: CATSRGRGAGANVLTF. The CDR3 nucleotides are TGTGCCACCAGCAGAGGGCGCGGGGCTGGGGCCAACGTCCTGACTTTC. Looking up the rest from reference TRBV15 and TRBJ2-6 gives the full variable domain: DAMVIQNPRYQVTQFGKPVTLSCSQTLNHNVMYWYQQKSSQAPKLLFHYYDKDFNNEADTPDNFQSRRPNTSFCFLDIRSPGLGDTAMYLCATSRGRGAGANVLTFGAGSRLTVL.

The chain joins TRBV25-1 to TRBJ2-2; tentative D call: TRBD2 (7 bases). CDR3 size: 15 residues. Between the trimmed V and J ends, which lost 1 base and 4 bases, there was a span of 10 bases. Germline-derived CDR1 and CDR2 are MGHDK and SYGVNS. The CDR3 here is CASSEWGGPTGELFF. In nucleotides, the CDR3 is TGTGCCAGCAGTGAATGGGGGGGGCCCACCGGGGAGCTGTTTTTT.

This chain uses TRBV27 with TRBJ2-2; 9 nucleotides line up with TRBD1. In germline, CDR1 is MNHEY, CDR2 SMNVEV (reference sequence). CDR3 length: 14 residues. Germline trimming cut 4 bases from V and 5 bases from J; bases unmatched to any gene: 2. The CDR3 DNA follows: TGTGCCAGCAGTTACGGGACAGGGACCGGGGAGCTGTTTTTT. Residues: CASSYGTGTGELFF.

V and J are TRBV19 and TRBJ1-5, with D possibly matching TRBD1 (5 bases). The ends were cut back, 3 bases at V and 2 bases at J, with 8 bases in the middle. Germline-derived CDR1 and CDR2 are LNHDA and SQIVND (reference sequence). There are 14 residues in the CDR3. The CDR3 protein is CASSMAGGNQPQHF. Here the CDR3 DNA reads TGTGCCAGTAGTATGGCGGGGGGCAATCAGCCCCAGCATTTT. The whole variable domain, remainder taken from reference TRBV19 and TRBJ1-5, is DGGITQSPKYLFRKEGQNVTLSCEQNLNHDAMYWYRQDPGQGLRLIYYSQIVNDFQKGDIAEGYSVSREKKESFPLTVTSAQKNPTAFYLCASSMAGGNQPQHFGDGTRLSIL.

The rearrangement joins TRBV2 to TRBJ2-5; tentatively, D is TRBD1 (5 bases). CDR1 and CDR2 from the germline V gene are SNHLY and FYNNEI. The CDR3 has 14 amino acids. V was clipped by 5 bases and J by 4 bases, with 14 bases between them. CDR3 sequence reads: CASSQTREGETQYF. CDR3 DNA sequence: TGTGCCAGCAGTCAGACCAGGGAAGGAGAGACCCAGTACTTC. The whole variable domain, remainder taken from reference TRBV2 and TRBJ2-5, is EPEVTQTPSHQVTQMGQEVILRCVPISNHLYFYWYRQILGQKVEFLVSFYNNEISEKSEIFDDQFSVERPDGSNFTLKIRSTKLEDSAMYFCASSQTREGETQYFGPGTRLLVL.

The rearrangement links TRBV28 to TRBJ2-2, with D perhaps matching TRBD2 (5 bases). This CDR3 spans 12 amino acids. Germline V gene sequence: CDR1 MDHEN, CDR2 SYDVKM. The V end was cut by 10 bases, the J end by 2 bases, with 8 bases between. The CDR3 DNA reads as TGTGCCACCGGACTTAACACCGGGGAGCTGTTTTTT. Translation: CATGLNTGELFF.

This clone was observed once. V is TRBV5-6 and J is TRBJ1-5; D is unclear. Germline V CDR1 and CDR2: SGHDT, YYEEEE. The CDR3 extends over 13 amino acids. V lost 0 bases to trimming and J lost 5 bases, with 6 bases between them. Written as DNA, the CDR3 is TGTGCCAGCAGCTTGGGGCGGGATCAGCCCCAGCATTTT. Translation: CASSLGRDQPQHF.

The genes are TRBV4-1 and TRBJ2-7, with D perhaps TRBD2 (5 bases). Trimming left V 4 bases short and J 2 bases short, with 12 bases between. Per germline, CDR1 MGHRA and CDR2 YSYEKL. CDR3 length: 14 residues. CDR3 in DNA: TGCGCCAGCAGCCCTGGACTTGGAGCCTACGAGCAGTACTTC. Its translation is CASSPGLGAYEQYF.

V gene TRBV4-2 combines with J gene TRBJ2-7; 9 positions agree with TRBD1. CDR1 LGHNA and CDR2 YNFKEQ come from the germline V gene. V lost 4 bases and J lost 6; bases outside the gene matches: 7. This CDR3 spans 14 amino acids. The CDR3 loop is CASSRGTGSVEQYF. The CDR3 DNA reads as TGTGCCAGCAGCCGAGGGACAGGGAGTGTCGAGCAGTACTTC.

V and J are TRBV5-1 and TRBJ2-3, with D tentatively TRBD2 (6 bases). The germline V gene has CDR1 SGHRS and CDR2 YFSETQ. V dropped 3 bases and J dropped 0 bases, with 11 bases sitting between them. CDR3 size: 15 residues. CDR3 region: CASSSGLTSTDTQYF. CDR3 DNA: TGCGCCAGCAGCTCCGGACTAACTAGCACAGATACGCAGTATTTT.

The rearrangement links TRBV9 to TRBJ2-3; 11 positions agree with TRBD1. Germline loops: CDR1 SGDLS, CDR2 YYNGEE. The CDR3 runs 15 residues. The V gene end was trimmed by 1 base and the J gene end by 9 bases; junction bases not matched to a gene: 7. This chain's CDR3 is CASSVSWTGGHTQYF. In nucleotides, the CDR3 is TGTGCCAGCAGCGTATCCTGGACAGGGGGCCACACGCAGTATTTT.

The chain links TRBV5-5 to TRBJ2-3; perhaps TRBD1 as D (6 bases). The CDR3 extends over 15 amino acids. V was pared by 4 bases and J by 0 bases, with 12 bases between. Per the germline V gene, CDR1 is SGHKS and CDR2 is YYEKEE (reference sequence). The CDR3 loop reads CASSPRGTSTDTQYF. In nucleotides, the CDR3 is TGTGCCAGCAGCCCCAGGGGAACAAGCACAGATACGCAGTATTTT. Full variable domain (missing parts from reference TRBV5-5 and TRBJ2-3): DAGVTQSPTHLIKTRGQQVTLRCSPISGHKSVSWYQQVLGQGPQFIFQYYEKEERGRGNFPDRFSARQFPNYSSELNVNALLLGDSALYLCASSPRGTSTDTQYFGPGTRLTVL.

J is TRBJ1-4 and V is TRBV5-4, with 7 bases fitting TRBD1. The CDR3 is 15 amino acids. Germline loops: CDR1 SGHNT, CDR2 YYREEE (reference sequence). V dropped 4 bases and J dropped 5; count of bases not matched to a gene: 8. CDR3 sequence: CASSRSTGLNEKLFF. The CDR3 bases are TGTGCCAGCAGCCGATCGACAGGGTTAAATGAAAAACTGTTTTTT.